This entry concerns a single T cell receptor (beta chain). The antigen is undetermined. One end of the junction fails to match germline, which may point to a read error. United States facilities provided treatment to all participants with HIV. Researchers ran immunoSEQ v3.0 at survey level. The method was immunoSEQ multiplex PCR; TCRdb's version includes in-frame clones alone and lacks a portion of them. Here the sample spans under 45,000 clones, approximately 85% being singletons. The data originate from a study of long-term antiretroviral therapy in people with HIV. General study findings and limits: Clonotypes expanded prior to ART showed repertoire dominance at all sampled time points.

CDR3 size: 17 residues. Germline V gene sequence: CDR1 LNHDA, CDR2 SQIVND (reference sequence). This specimen consisted of unsorted PBMCs, obtained just under 2.9 years before starting antiretroviral therapy. The receptor comes from a woman under 40 with HIV. The rearrangement uses TRBV19 and TRBJ1-5; the match to TRBD1 covers 8 bases. CDR3 DNA: TGTGCCAGTAGTTTAGACGGGACAGGTTTTAGCAATCAGCCCCAGCATTTT. As protein: CASSLDGTGFSNQPQHF.